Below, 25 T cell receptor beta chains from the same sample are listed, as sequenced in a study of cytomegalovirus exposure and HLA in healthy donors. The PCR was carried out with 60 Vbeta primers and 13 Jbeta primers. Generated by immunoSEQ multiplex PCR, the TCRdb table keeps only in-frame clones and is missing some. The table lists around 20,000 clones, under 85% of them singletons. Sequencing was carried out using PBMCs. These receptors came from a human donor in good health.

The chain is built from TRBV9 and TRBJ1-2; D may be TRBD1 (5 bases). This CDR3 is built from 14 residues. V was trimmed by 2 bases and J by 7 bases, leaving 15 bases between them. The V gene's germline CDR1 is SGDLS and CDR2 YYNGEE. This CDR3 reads CASSVRQTGGGYTF. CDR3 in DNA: TGTGCCAGCAGCGTGAGACAGACCGGGGGTGGCTACACCTTC.

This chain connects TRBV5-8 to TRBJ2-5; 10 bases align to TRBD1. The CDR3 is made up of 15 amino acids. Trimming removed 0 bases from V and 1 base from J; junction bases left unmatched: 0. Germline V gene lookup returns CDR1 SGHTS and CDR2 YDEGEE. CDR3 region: CASSLGQGAQETQYF. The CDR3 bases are TGTGCCAGCAGCTTGGGACAGGGGGCCCAAGAGACCCAGTACTTC.

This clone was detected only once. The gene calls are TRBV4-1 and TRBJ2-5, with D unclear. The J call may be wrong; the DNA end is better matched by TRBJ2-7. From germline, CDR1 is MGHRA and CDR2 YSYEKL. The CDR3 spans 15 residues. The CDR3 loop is CASSQDVSSSYEQYF. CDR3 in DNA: TGCGCCAGCAGCCAAGATGTCTCAAGCTCCTACGAGCAGTACTTC.

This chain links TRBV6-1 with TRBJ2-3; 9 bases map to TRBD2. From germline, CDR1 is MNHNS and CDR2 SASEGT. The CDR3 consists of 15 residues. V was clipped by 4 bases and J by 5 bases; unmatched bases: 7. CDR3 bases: TGTGCCAGCAGTGGTTATAGCGGGGGAAGAGATACGCAGTATTTT. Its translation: CASSGYSGGRDTQYF.

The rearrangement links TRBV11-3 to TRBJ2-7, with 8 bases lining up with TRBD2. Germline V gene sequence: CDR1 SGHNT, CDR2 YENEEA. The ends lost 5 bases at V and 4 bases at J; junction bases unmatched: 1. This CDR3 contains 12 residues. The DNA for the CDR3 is TGTGCCAGCAGCCGGGGGGGATACGAGCAGTACTTC. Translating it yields CASSRGGYEQYF. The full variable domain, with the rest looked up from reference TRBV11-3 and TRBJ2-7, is EAGVVQSPRYKIIEKKQPVAFWCNPISGHNTLYWYLQNLGQGPELLIRYENEEAVDDSQLPKDRFSAERLKGVDSTLKIQPAELGDSAVYLCASSRGGYEQYFGPGTRLTVT.

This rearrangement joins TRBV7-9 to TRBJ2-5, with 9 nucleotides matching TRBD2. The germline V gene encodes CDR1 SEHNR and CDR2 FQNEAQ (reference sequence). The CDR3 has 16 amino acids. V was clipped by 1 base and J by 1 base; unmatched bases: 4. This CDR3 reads CASSLGASGIQETQYF. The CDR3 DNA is TGTGCCAGCAGCTTAGGGGCTAGCGGGATCCAAGAGACCCAGTACTTC.

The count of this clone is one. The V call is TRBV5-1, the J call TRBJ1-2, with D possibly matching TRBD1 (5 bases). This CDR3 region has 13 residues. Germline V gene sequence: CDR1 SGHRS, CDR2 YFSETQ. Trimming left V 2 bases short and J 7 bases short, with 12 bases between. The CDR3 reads CASSFSQGGGYTF. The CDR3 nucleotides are TGCGCCAGCAGCTTTTCCCAGGGAGGTGGCTACACCTTC.

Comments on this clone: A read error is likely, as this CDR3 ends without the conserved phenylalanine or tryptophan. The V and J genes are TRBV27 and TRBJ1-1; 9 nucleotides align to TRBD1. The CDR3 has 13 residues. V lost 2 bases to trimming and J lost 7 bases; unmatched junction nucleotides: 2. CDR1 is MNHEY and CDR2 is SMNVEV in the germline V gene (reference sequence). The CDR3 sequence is CASSLAGQGEAFL. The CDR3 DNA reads TGTGCCAGCAGTTTAGCGGGACAGGGTGAAGCTTTCCTT.

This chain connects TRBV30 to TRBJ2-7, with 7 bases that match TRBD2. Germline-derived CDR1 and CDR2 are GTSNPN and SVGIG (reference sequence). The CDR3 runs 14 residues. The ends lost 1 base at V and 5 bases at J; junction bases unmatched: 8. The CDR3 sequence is CAWSGGLQNHEQYF. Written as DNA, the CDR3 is TGTGCCTGGAGTGGGGGACTACAGAACCACGAGCAGTACTTC.

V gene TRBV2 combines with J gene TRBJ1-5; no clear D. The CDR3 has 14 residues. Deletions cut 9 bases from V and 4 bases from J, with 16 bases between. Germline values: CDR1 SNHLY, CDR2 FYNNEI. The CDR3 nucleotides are TGTGCCAGGATGTCCGGGAACTTTAATCAGCCCCAGCATTTT. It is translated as CARMSGNFNQPQHF.

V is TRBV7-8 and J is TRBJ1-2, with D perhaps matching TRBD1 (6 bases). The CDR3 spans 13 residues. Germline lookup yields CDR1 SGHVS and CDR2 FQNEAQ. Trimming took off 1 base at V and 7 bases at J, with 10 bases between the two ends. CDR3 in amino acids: CASSLGEGVGYTF. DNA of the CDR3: TGTGCCAGCAGCTTAGGGGAGGGGGTTGGCTACACCTTC.

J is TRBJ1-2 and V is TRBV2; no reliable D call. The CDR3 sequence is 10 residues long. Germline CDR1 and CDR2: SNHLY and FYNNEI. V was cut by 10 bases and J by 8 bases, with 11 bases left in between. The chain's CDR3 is CANPYAGYTF. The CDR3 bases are TGTGCCAATCCTTACGCGGGCTACACCTTC. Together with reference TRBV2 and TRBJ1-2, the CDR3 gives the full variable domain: EPEVTQTPSHQVTQMGQEVILRCVPISNHLYFYWYRQILGQKVEFLVSFYNNEISEKSEIFDDQFSVERPDGSNFTLKIRSTKLEDSAMYFCANPYAGYTFGSGTRLTVV.

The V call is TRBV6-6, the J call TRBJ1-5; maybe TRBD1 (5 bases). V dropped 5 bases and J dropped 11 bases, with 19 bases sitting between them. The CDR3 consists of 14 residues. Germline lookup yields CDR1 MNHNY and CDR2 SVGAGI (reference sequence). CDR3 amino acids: CASSTGTVRSAQHF. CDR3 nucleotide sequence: TGTGCCAGCAGTACCGGGACTGTGAGGAGTGCCCAGCATTTT.

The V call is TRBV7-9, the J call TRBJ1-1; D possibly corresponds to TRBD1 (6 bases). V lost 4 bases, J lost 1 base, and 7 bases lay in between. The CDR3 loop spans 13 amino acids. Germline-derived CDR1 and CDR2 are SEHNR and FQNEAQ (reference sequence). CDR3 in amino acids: CASSSQGNTEAFF. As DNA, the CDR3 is TGTGCCAGCAGCTCACAGGGGAACACTGAAGCTTTCTTT.

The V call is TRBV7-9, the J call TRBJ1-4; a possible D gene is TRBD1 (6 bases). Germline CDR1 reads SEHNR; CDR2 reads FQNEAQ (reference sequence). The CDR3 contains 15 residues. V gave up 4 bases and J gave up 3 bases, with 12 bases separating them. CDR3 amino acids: CASSSNGQSNEKLFF. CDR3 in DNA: TGTGCCAGCAGCTCCAATGGACAGTCTAATGAAAAACTGTTTTTT.

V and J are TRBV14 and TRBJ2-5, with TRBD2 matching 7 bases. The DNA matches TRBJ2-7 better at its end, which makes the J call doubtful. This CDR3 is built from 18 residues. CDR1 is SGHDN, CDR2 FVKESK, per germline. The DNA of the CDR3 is TGTGCCAGCAGCCAAGCGGGGTGGAGGGCGGGAGTTCAATACGAGCAGTACTTC. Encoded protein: CASSQAGWRAGVQYEQYF.

The CDR3 sequence is CASSWGGRQAFLDGYTF. CDR3 coding DNA: TGTGCCAGCAGTTGGGGCGGTCGACAGGCCTTTTTAGATGGCTACACCTTC. The V gene is TRBV27, the J gene TRBJ1-2; D may be TRBD1 (6 bases). Germline V gene sequence: CDR1 MNHEY, CDR2 SMNVEV (reference sequence). Trimming pared 4 bases from V and 6 bases from J, leaving 24 bases between. This CDR3 region has 17 residues.

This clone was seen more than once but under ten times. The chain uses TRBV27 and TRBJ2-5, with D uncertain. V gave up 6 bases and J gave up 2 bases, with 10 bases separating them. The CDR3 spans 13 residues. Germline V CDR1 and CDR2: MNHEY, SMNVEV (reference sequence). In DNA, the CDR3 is TGTGCCAGCAGCCCGACTTCACAAGAGACCCAGTACTTC. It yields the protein CASSPTSQETQYF.

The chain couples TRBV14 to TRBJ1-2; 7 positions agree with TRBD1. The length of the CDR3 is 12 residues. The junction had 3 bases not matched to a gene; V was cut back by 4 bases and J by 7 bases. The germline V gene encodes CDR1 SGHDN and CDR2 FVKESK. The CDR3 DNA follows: TGTGCCAGCAGCCTAGACAGGGTTGGCTACACCTTC. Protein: CASSLDRVGYTF. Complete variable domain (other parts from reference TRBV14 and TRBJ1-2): EAGVTQFPSHSVIEKGQTVTLRCDPISGHDNLYWYRRVMGKEIKFLLHFVKESKQDESGMPNNRFLAERTGGTYSTLKVQPAELEDSGVYFCASSLDRVGYTFGSGTRLTVV.

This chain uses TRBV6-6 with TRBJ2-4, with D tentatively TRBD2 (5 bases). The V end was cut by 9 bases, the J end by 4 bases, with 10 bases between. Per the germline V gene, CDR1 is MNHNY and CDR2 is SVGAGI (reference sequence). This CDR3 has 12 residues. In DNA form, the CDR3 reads TGTGCCAGTGAGGGTGAAAAAAACATTCAGTACTTC. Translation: CASEGEKNIQYF.

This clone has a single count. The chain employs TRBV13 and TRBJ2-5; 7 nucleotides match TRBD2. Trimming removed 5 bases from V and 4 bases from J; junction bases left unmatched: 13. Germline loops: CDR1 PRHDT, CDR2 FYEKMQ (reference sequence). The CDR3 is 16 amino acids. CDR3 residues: CASSPPGVAGGETQYF. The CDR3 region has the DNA TGTGCCAGCAGCCCACCGGGAGTAGCGGGTGGAGAGACCCAGTACTTC.

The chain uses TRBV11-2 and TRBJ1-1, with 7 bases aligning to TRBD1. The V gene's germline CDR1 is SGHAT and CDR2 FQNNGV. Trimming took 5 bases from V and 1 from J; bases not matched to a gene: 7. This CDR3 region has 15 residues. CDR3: CASSPAGQSNTEAFF. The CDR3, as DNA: TGTGCCAGCAGCCCCGCGGGACAGTCGAACACTGAAGCTTTCTTT.

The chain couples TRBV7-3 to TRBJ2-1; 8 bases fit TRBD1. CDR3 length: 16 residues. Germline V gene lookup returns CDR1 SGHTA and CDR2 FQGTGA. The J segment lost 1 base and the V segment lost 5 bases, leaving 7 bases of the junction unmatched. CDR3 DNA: TGTGCCAGCAGCCAGCAGGGGGCTCAGTCCTACAATGAGCAGTTCTTC. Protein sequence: CASSQQGAQSYNEQFF. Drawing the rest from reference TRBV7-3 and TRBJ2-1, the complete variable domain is GAGVSQTPSNKVTEKGKYVELRCDPISGHTALYWYRQSLGQGPEFLIYFQGTGAADDSGLPNDRFFAVRPEGSVSTLKIQRTERGDSAVYLCASSQQGAQSYNEQFFGPGTRLTVL.

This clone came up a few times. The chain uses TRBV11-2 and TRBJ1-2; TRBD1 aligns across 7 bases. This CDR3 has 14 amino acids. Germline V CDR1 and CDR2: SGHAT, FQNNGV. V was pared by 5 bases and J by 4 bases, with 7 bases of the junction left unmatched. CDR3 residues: CASSHGQAGYGYTF. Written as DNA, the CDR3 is TGTGCCAGCAGCCACGGACAGGCGGGCTATGGCTACACCTTC.

The CDR3 region is CASRLGGHSNQPQHF. The CDR3 nucleotides read TGTGCCAGCAGACTAGGGGGACATAGCAATCAGCCCCAGCATTTT. The chain employs TRBV7-2 and TRBJ1-5; possibly TRBD1 for D (6 bases). This CDR3 contains 15 residues. The ends were cut back, 6 bases at V and 0 bases at J, with 12 bases in the middle. CDR1 SGHTA and CDR2 FQGNSA come from the germline V gene. Full variable domain (outside the CDR3, taken from reference TRBV7-2 and TRBJ1-5): GAGVSQSPSNKVTEKGKDVELRCDPISGHTALYWYRQSLGQGLEFLIYFQGNSAPDKSGLPSDRFSAERTGGSVSTLTIQRTQQEDSAVYLCASRLGGHSNQPQHFGDGTRLSIL.